Each of the 2 T cell receptor beta chains below was sequenced from the same sample in a study of blood T cell repertoires in COVID-19. Clones were sequenced by immunoSEQ multiplex PCR, and TCRdb holds only the in-frame ones, with some missing. Of about 280,000 clones listed, roughly 87% are singletons. Material for sequencing was PBMCs or T cells enriched from blood (not recorded which). The receptors were sampled from a woman aged 35 to 49 who had recovered from COVID-19.

The V and J genes are TRBV28 and TRBJ1-4, with D perhaps TRBD1 (5 bases). The CDR3 length is 15 residues. CDR1 is MDHEN and CDR2 is SYDVKM in the germline V gene. With 5 bases removed from V and 5 bases from J, the gap between germline ends came to 15 bases. The CDR3 protein is CASSRGTRRNEKLFF. In DNA form, the CDR3 reads TGTGCCAGCAGTCGCGGGACGCGGAGAAATGAAAAACTGTTTTTT.

V usage is TRBV2 and J usage is TRBJ2-4; TRBD2 agrees at 14 bases. V was clipped by 6 bases and J by 7 bases; unmatched bases: 8. The CDR3 covers 16 residues. The germline gives CDR1 SNHLY, CDR2 FYNNEI. CDR3 DNA sequence: TGTGCCAGCAGAGCCGGGACTAGCGGGAGAGTGAACATTCAGTACTTC. Translation: CASRAGTSGRVNIQYF.